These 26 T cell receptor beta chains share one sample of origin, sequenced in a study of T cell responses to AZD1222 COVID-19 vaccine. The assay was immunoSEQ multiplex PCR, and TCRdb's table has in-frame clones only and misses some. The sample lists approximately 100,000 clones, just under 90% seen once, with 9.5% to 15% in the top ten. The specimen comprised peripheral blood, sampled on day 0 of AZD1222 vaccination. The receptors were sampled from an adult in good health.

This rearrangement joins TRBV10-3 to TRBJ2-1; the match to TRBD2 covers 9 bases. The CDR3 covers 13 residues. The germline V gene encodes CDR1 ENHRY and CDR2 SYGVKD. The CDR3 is CAGMRGGSDEQFF. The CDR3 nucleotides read TGTGCGGGGATGCGGGGGGGAAGCGATGAGCAGTTCTTC.

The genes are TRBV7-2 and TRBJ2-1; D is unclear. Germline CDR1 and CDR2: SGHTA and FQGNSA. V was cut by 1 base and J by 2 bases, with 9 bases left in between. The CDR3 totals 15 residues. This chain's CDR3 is CASSLVGRPYNEQFF. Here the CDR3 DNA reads TGTGCCAGCAGCTTAGTTGGACGTCCCTACAATGAGCAGTTCTTC.

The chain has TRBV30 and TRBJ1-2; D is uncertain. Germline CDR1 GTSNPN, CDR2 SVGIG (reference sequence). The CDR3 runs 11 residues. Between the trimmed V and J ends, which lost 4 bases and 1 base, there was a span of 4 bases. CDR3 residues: CAWTINYGYTF. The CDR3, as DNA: TGTGCCTGGACCATTAACTATGGCTACACCTTC. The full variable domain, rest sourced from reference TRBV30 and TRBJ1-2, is SQTIHQWPATLVQPVGSPLSLECTVEGTSNPNLYWYRQAAGRGLQLLFYSVGIGQISSEVPQNLSASRPQDRQFILSSKKLLLSDSGFYLCAWTINYGYTFGSGTRLTVV.

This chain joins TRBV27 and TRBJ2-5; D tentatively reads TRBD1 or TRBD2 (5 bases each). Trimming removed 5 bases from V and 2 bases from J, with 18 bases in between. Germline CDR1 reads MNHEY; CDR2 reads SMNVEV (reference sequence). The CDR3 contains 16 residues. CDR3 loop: CASSKWGSTAQETQYF. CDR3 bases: TGTGCCAGCAGTAAATGGGGGTCGACAGCACAAGAGACCCAGTACTTC.

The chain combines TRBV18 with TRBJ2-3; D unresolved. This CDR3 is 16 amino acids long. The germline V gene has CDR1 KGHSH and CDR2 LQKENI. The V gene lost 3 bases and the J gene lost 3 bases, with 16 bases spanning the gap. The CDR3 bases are TGTGCCAGCTCACCGTTTGCCGGGCCTAAAACAGATACGCAGTATTTT. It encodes CASSPFAGPKTDTQYF.

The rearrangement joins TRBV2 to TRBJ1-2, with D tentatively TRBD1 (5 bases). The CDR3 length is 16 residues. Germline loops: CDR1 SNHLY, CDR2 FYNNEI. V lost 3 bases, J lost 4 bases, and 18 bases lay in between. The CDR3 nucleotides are TGTGCCAGCAGTGAGGTCGGACTTGGCGGGGGCTATGGCTACACCTTC. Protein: CASSEVGLGGGYGYTF.

The CDR3: CASSRPPSLEQFF. In nucleotides, the CDR3 is TGTGCCAGCAGCCGTCCCCCAAGTCTTGAGCAGTTCTTC. This chain joins TRBV28 and TRBJ2-1; D call uncertain. Germline loops: CDR1 MDHEN, CDR2 SYDVKM. The V and J ends lost 6 bases and 9 bases respectively, with 15 bases between them. The CDR3 has 13 residues.

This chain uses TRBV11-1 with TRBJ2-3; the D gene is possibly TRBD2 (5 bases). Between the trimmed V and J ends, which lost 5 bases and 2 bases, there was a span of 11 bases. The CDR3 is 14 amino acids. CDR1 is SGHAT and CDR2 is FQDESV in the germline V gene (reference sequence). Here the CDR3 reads CASSVSGFTDTQYF. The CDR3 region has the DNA TGTGCCAGCAGCGTCAGCGGTTTCACAGATACGCAGTATTTT.

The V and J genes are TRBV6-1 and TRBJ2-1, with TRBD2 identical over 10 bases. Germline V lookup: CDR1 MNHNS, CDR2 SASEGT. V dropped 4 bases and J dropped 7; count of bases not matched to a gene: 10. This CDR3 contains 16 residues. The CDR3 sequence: CASSVVLAGVGNEQFF. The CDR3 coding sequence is TGTGCCAGCAGTGTGGTCCTAGCGGGAGTAGGGAATGAGCAGTTCTTC.

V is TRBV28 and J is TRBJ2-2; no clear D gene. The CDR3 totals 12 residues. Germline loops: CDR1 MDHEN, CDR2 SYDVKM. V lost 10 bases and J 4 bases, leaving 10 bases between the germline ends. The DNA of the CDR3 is TGTGCCATGGCCCCGACCACCGGGGAGCTGTTTTTT. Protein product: CAMAPTTGELFF.

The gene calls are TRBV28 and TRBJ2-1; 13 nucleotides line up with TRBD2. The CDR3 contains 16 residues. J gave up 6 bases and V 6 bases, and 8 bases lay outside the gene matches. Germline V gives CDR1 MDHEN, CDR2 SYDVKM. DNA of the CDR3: TGTGCCAGCAGCCGACTAGCGGGAGGTGGGGGCAATGAGCAGTTCTTC. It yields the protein CASSRLAGGGGNEQFF.

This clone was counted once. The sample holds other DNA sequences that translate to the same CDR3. CDR3: CASSEVGLGTEAFF. The CDR3 nucleotides are TGTGCCAGCAGTGAAGTAGGTTTGGGGACTGAAGCTTTCTTT. The chain employs TRBV2 and TRBJ1-1; D ambiguous. V was trimmed by 1 base and J by 5 bases, leaving 11 bases between them. In germline, CDR1 is SNHLY, CDR2 FYNNEI. There are 14 residues in the CDR3.

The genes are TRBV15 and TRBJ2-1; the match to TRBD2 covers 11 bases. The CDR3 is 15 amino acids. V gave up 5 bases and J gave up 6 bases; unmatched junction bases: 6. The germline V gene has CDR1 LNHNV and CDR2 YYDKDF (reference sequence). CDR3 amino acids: CATSGVAGGFNEQFF. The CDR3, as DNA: TGTGCCACCAGCGGAGTAGCGGGAGGGTTCAATGAGCAGTTCTTC.

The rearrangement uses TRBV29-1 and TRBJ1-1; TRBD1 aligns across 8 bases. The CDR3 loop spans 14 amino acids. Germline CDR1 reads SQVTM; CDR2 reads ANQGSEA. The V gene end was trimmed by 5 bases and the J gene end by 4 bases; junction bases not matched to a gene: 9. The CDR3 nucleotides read TGCAGCGTTAAGACAGGGGATATTTTCACTGAAGCTTTCTTT. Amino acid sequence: CSVKTGDIFTEAFF.

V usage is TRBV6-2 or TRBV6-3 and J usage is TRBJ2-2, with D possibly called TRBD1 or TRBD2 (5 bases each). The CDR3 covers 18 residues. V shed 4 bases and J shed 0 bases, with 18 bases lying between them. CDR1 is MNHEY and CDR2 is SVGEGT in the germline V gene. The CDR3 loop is CASSSPGTPTTNTGELFF. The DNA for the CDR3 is TGTGCCAGCAGTTCCCCAGGGACGCCGACCACGAACACCGGGGAGCTGTTTTTT.

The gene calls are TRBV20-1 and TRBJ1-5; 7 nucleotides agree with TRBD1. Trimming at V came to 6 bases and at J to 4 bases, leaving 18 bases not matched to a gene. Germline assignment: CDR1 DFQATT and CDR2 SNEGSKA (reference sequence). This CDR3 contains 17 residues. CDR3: CSASGGDSRGGNQPQHF. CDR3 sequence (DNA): TGCAGTGCGAGTGGGGGGGACAGCCGAGGAGGAAATCAGCCCCAGCATTTT.

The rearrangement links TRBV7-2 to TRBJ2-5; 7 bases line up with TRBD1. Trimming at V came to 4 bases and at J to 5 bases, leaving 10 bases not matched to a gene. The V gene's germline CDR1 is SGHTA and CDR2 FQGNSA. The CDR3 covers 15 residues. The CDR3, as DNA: TGTGCCAGCAGCTCCCGACAGGGAGAGGTGGAGACCCAGTACTTC. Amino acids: CASSSRQGEVETQYF.

CDR3: CASSLSSGTIYEQYF. CDR3 DNA: TGTGCCAGCAGCTTATCTAGCGGGACGATTTACGAGCAGTACTTC. The chain combines TRBV7-9 with TRBJ2-7; 9 bases are a match to TRBD2. The V gene's germline CDR1 is SEHNR and CDR2 FQNEAQ (reference sequence). J lost 4 bases, V lost 2 bases, and 6 bases had no gene match. This CDR3 has 15 amino acids.

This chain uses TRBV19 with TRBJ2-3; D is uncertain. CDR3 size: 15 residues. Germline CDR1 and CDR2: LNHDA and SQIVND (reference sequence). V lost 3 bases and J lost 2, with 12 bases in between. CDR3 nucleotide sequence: TGTGCCAGTAGTATGCTAGGGCAGGTCACAGATACGCAGTATTTT. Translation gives CASSMLGQVTDTQYF.

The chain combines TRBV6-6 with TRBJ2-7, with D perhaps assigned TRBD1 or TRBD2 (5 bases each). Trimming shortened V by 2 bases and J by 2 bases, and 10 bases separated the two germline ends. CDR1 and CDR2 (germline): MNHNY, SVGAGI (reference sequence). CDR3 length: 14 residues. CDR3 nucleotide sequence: TGTGCCAGCAGTTACCACCGGGGCCCCTACGAGCAGTACTTC. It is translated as CASSYHRGPYEQYF.

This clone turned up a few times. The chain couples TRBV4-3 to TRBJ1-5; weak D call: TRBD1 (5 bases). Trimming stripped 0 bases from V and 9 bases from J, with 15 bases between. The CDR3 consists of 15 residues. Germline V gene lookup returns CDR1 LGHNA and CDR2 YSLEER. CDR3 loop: CASSQEWGGGGPQHF. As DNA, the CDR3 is TGCGCCAGCAGCCAAGAGTGGGGGGGTGGCGGGCCCCAGCATTTT.

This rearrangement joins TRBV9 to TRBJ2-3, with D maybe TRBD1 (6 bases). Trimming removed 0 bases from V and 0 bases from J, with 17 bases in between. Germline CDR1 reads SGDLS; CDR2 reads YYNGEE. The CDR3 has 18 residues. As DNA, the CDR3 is TGTGCCAGCAGCGTAGGGCAGGGGCTATCCCTTAGCACAGATACGCAGTATTTT. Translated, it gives CASSVGQGLSLSTDTQYF.

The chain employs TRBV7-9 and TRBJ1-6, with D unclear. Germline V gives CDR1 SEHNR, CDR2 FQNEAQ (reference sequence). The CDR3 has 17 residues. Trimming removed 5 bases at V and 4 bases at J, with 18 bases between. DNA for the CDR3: TGTGCCAGCAGCCCCTGGACCCCATCGACGTATAATTCACCCCTCCACTTT. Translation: CASSPWTPSTYNSPLHF.

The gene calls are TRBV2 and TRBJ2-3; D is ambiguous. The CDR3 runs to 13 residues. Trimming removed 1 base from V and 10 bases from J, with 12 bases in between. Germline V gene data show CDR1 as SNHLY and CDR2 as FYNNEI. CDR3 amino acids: CASSEDVTYAQYF. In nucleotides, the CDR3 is TGTGCCAGCAGTGAAGACGTGACATACGCGCAGTATTTT.

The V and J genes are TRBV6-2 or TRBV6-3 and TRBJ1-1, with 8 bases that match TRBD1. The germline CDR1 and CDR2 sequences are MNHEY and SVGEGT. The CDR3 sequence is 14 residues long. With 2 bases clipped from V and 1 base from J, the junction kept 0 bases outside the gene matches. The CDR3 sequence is CASSYDRGNTEAFF. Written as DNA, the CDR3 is TGTGCCAGCAGTTACGACAGGGGGAACACTGAAGCTTTCTTT.

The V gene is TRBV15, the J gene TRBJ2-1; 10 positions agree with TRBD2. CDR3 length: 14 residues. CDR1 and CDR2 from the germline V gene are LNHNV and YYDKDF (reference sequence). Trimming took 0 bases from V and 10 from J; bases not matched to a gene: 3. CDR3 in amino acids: CATSRELAGLEQFF. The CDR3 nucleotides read TGTGCCACCAGCAGAGAACTAGCGGGGTTGGAGCAGTTCTTC.